Here is one TCR beta chain with its context. This sample is drawn from a study of blood T cell repertoires in COVID-19. This CDR3 has 16 residues. Germline V CDR1 and CDR2: SGHTA, FQGNSA. J was trimmed by 3 bases and V by 5 bases; bases with no gene match: 10. Only in-frame clones appear in the TCRdb table, and some are missing; sequencing was by immunoSEQ multiplex PCR. The table has a few hundred thousand clones, roughly nine tenths seen once; the top ten hold roughly 5.8%. This TCR derives from a man aged 55 to 70 with acute or convalescent COVID-19. Specimen: peripheral blood. V is TRBV7-2 and J is TRBJ2-1; TRBD2 matches at 7 bases. CDR3 nucleotide sequence: TGTGCCAGCAGCCCCCTCAAAGAGCGGGGCTACAATGAGCAGTTCTTC. Protein: CASSPLKERGYNEQFF.